A selection of T cell receptor beta chains follows, all from one sample in a study of control samples from healthy donors and cancer patients. Assay used: immunoSEQ multiplex PCR; TCRdb lists only in-frame clones, some missing. Altogether about 60,000 clones are present, approximately 86% being singletons, with the ten largest covering 3.5% to 4%. The specimen sequenced was blood. These receptors all come from a man aged 50 or older in good health. Both conserved end residues are part of each CDR3. D genes are given only for firm matches.

TRBV27	-	TRBJ2-7	TGTGCCAGCAGTTTTGACTTCTCCTACGAGCAGTACTTC	CASSFDFSYEQYF
TRBV3-1/TRBV3-2	TRBD1	TRBJ1-6	TGTGCCAGCAGCCGACAGGGAGATTCACCCCTCCACTTT	CASSRQGDSPLHF
TRBV29-1	-	TRBJ2-7	TGCAGCGTTGTTTGGGCAGGGGTAGCCTACGAGCAGTACTTC	CSVVWAGVAYEQYF
TRBV7-3	-	TRBJ2-1	TGTGCCAGCAGCTTAATGGTAGCGGAGGGTAGTGAGCAGTTCTTC	CASSLMVAEGSEQFF
TRBV11-2	-	TRBJ2-2	TGTGCCAGCAGCTTAGTTCCGGCGGGGAACACCGGGGAGCTGTTTTTT	CASSLVPAGNTGELFF
TRBV7-2	-	TRBJ1-1	TGTGCCAGCAGCTTGAGGATGTCCACTGAAGCTTTCTTT	CASSLRMSTEAFF
TRBV28	-	TRBJ2-1	TGTGCCAGCAGTTTGTACTTCCCGGGTATCAATGAGCAGTTCTTC	CASSLYFPGINEQFF
TRBV2	-	TRBJ2-1	TGTGCCAGCAGGGCTTTAGCCTTCTCCTACAATGAGCAGTTCTTC	CASRALAFSYNEQFF
TRBV18	TRBD2	TRBJ2-2	TGTGCCAGCTCACCGCAATTTATGTCGAGCGGGAGCACCGGGGAGCTGTTTTTT	CASSPQFMSSGSTGELFF
TRBV18	-	TRBJ2-1	TGTGCCAGCTCACAGAGTACCTACAATGAGCAGTTCTTC	CASSQSTYNEQFF
TRBV19	TRBD1	TRBJ1-2	TGTGCCAGTAGTATGAGACAGGGGGCGGGTGGCTACACCTTC	CASSMRQGAGGYTF
TRBV6-5	-	TRBJ1-3	TGTGCCAGCGATCGCTCTGGAAACACCATATATTTT	CASDRSGNTIYF
TRBV6-5	-	TRBJ1-3	TGTGCCAGCAGACCGGGACTGAGCTCTGGAAACACCATATATTTT	CASRPGLSSGNTIYF
TRBV28	TRBD2	TRBJ2-4	TGTGCCGCGGGGGACGGGGGAGCCAAAAACATTCAGTACTTC	CAAGDGGAKNIQYF
TRBV5-4	-	TRBJ1-1	TGTGCCAGCAGCTTGGGTGGAGGGGGTTTTGTTACTGAAGCTTTCTTT	CASSLGGGGFVTEAFF
TRBV7-8	-	TRBJ1-3	TGTGCCAGCAGCCCCCTGGGCTCTTCCTCTGGAAACACCATATATTTT	CASSPLGSSSGNTIYF
TRBV28	-	TRBJ1-3	TGTGCCAGCAGTGATCGGAGCCCTGGAAACACCATATATTTT	CASSDRSPGNTIYF
TRBV27	-	TRBJ1-2	TGTGCCAGCAGTTTGGACAGATACTATGGCTACACCTTC	CASSLDRYYGYTF
TRBV24-1	TRBD1	TRBJ2-3	TGTGCCACCAGTGACCTGACAGGGGGCAACAAGAATACGCAGTATTTT	CATSDLTGGNKNTQYF
TRBV27	-	TRBJ1-1	TGTGCCAGCAGTTCCTCCCGGGGGGGCAGCATGAACACTGAAGCTTTCTTT	CASSSSRGGSMNTEAFF
TRBV18	-	TRBJ2-5	TGTGCCAGCTCACCATCCCAGGGGGGCGAGACCCAGTACTTC	CASSPSQGGETQYF
TRBV19	TRBD1	TRBJ1-5	TGTGCCAGTACCCTGGACAGGGCAGATCAGCCCCAGCATTTT	CASTLDRADQPQHF